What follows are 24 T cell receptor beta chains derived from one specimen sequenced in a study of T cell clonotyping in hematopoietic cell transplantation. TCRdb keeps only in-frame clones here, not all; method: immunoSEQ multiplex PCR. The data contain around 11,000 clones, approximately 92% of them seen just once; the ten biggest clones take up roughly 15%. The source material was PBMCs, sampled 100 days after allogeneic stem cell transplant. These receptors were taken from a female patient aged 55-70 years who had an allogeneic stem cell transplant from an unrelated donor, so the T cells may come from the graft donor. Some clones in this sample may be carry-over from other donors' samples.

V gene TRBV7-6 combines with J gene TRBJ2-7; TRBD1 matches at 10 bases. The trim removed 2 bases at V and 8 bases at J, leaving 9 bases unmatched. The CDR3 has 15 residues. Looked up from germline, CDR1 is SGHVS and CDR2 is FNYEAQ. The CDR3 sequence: CASSLIGGQGRQQYF. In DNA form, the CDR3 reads TGTGCCAGCAGCTTAATCGGGGGACAGGGGAGGCAGCAGTACTTC.

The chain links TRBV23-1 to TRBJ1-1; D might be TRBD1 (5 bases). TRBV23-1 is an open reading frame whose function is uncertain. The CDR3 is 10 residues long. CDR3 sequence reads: CAGGRTEAFF. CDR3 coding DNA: TGCGCGGGGGGTCGGACTGAAGCTTTCTTT.

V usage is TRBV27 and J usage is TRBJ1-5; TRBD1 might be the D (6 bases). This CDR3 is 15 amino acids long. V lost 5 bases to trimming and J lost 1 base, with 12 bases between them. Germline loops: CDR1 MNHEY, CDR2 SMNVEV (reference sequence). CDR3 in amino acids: CASSQKGGSNQPQHF. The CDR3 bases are TGTGCCAGCAGTCAGAAGGGGGGGAGCAATCAGCCCCAGCATTTT.

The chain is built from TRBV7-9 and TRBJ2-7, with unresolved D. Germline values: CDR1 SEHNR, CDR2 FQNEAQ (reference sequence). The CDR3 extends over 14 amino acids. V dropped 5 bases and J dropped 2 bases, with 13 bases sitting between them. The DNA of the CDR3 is TGTGCCAGCAGCCCCGTCGTCGGACCCTACGAGCAGTACTTC. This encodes CASSPVVGPYEQYF.

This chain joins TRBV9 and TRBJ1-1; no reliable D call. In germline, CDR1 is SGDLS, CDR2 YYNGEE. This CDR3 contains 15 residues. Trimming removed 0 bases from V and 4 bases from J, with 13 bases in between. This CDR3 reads CASSVEVKPGTEAFF. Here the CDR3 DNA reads TGTGCCAGCAGCGTAGAAGTAAAACCAGGCACTGAAGCTTTCTTT.

The DNA for the CDR3 is TGTGCCAGCAGCTTCTATAGCGGAGACAACTACGAGCAGTACTTC. Its translation: CASSFYSGDNYEQYF. This rearrangement joins TRBV7-8 to TRBJ2-7, with D perhaps matching TRBD2 (6 bases). The CDR3 consists of 15 residues. Germline V gene lookup returns CDR1 SGHVS and CDR2 FQNEAQ. V was pared by 3 bases and J by 3 bases, with 15 bases between.

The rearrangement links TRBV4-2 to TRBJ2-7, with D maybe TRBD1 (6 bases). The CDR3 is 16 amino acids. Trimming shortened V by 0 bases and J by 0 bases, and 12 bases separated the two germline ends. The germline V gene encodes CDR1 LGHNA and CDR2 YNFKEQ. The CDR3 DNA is TGTGCCAGCAGCCAAGAGGACAGATCGACCTCCTACGAGCAGTACTTC. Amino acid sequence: CASSQEDRSTSYEQYF.

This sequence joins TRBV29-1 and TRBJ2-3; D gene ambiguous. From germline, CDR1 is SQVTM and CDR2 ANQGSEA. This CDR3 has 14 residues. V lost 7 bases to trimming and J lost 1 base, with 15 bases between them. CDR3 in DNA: TGCAGCGGCGACATCTACGTCGGCACAGATACGCAGTATTTT. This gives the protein CSGDIYVGTDTQYF.

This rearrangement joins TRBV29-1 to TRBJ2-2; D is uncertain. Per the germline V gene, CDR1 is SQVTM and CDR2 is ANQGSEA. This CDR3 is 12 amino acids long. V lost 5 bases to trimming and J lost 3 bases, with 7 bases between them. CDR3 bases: TGCAGCGTTCCGATAGACACCGGGGAGCTGTTTTTT. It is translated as CSVPIDTGELFF.

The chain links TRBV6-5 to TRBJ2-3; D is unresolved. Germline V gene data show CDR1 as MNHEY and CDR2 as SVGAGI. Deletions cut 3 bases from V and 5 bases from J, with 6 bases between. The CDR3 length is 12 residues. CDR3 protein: CASSYSEDTQYF. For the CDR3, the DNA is TGTGCCAGCAGTTATTCCGAAGATACGCAGTATTTT.

The CDR3 DNA sequence: TGTGCCAGCAGTTTACCCATAGCCGAGCAGTACTTC. This encodes CASSLPIAEQYF. The chain links TRBV28 to TRBJ2-7, with D unresolved. The germline V gene encodes CDR1 MDHEN and CDR2 SYDVKM. The CDR3 consists of 12 residues. V gave up 2 bases and J gave up 6 bases, with 8 bases separating them.

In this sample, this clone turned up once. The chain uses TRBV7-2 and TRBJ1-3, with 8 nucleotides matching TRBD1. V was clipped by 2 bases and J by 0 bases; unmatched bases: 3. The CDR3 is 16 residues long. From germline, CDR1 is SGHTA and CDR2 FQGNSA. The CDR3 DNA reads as TGTGCCAGCAGCTTACGTCAGGGGGCCTCTGGAAACACCATATATTTT. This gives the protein CASSLRQGASGNTIYF.

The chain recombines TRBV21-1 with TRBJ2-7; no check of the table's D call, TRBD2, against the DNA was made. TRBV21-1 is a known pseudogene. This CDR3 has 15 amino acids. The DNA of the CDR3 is TGTGCCAGCAGCTTTCTTCGGCGGGGCTCCATCGAGCAGTACTTC. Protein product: CASSFLRRGSIEQYF.

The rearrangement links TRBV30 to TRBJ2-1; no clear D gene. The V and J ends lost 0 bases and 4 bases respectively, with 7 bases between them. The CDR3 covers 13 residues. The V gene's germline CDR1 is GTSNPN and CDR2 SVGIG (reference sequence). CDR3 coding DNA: TGTGCCTGGAGTGTACAAGGATACAATGAGCAGTTCTTC. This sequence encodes CAWSVQGYNEQFF.

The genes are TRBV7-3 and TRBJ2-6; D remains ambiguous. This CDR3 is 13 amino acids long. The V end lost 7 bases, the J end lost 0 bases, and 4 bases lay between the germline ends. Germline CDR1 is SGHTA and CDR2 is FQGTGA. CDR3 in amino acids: CASKASGANVLTF. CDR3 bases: TGTGCCAGCAAGGCCTCTGGGGCCAACGTCCTGACTTTC.

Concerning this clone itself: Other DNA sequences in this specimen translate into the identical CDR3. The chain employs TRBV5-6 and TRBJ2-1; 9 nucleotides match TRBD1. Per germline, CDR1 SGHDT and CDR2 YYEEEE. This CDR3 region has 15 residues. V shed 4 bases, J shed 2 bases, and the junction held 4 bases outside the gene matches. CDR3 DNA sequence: TGTGCCAGCAGCCTTGGGGACAGGGCCTACAATGAGCAGTTCTTC. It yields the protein CASSLGDRAYNEQFF.

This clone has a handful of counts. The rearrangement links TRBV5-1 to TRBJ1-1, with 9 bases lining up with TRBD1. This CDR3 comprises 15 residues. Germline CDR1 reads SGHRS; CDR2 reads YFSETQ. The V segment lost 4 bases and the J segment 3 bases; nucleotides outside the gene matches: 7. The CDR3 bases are TGCGCCAGCAGCGAGGACAGGGGCGGGCACACTGAAGCTTTCTTT. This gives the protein CASSEDRGGHTEAFF.

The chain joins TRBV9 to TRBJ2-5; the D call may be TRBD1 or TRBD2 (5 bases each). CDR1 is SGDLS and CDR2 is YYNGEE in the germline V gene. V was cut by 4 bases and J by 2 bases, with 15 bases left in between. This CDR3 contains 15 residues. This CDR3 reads CASSSPVWGQETQYF. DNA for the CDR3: TGTGCCAGCAGCTCCCCGGTATGGGGGCAAGAGACCCAGTACTTC.

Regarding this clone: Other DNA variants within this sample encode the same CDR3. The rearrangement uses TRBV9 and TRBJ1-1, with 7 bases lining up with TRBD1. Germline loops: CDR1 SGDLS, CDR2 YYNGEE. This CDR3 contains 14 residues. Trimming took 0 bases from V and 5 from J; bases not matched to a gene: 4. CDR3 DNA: TGTGCCAGCAGCGTAGCGTACAGGGGTACTGAAGCTTTCTTT. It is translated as CASSVAYRGTEAFF.

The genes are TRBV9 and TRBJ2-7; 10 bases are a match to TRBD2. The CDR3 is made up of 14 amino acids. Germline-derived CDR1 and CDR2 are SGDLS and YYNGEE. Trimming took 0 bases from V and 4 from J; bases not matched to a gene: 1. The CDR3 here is CASSVASGSYEQYF. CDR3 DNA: TGTGCCAGCAGCGTAGCTAGCGGGAGTTACGAGCAGTACTTC.

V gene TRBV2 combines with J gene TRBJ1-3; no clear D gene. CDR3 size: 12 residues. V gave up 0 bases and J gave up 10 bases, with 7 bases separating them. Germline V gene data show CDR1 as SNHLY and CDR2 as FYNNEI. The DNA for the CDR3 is TGTGCCAGCAGTGAAGCGCTGGGTACCATATATTTT. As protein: CASSEALGTIYF.

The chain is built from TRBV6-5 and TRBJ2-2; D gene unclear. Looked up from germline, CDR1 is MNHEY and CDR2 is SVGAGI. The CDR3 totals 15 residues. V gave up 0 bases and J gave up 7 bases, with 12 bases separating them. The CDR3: CASSYSRLPGGELFF. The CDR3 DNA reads TGTGCCAGCAGTTACTCGCGGCTTCCAGGCGGGGAGCTGTTTTTT.

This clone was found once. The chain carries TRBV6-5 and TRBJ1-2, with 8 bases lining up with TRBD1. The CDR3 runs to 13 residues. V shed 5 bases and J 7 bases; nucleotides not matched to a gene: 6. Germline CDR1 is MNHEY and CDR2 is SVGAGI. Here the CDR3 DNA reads TGTGCCAGCAGTGCGGACAGGGTAGTTGGCTACACCTTC. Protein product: CASSADRVVGYTF.

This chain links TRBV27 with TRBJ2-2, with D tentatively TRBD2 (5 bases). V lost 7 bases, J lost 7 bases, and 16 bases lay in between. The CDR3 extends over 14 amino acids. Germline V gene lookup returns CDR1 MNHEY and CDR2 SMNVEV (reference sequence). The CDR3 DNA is TGTGCCAGCACCCGAGGGTCACTGAGCGGGGAGCTGTTTTTT. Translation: CASTRGSLSGELFF.